The TCR beta chain described here comes from a study of OX40 agonist ivuxolimab in advanced cancers. The overall study: Previous treatment with anti-PD-1, anti-PD-L1 or anti-CTLA-4 therapy was allowed; 35% to 50% had received some. Partial responses were observed in three patients, of whom one had hepatocellular carcinoma and two had cutaneous melanoma.

Sequenced by immunoSEQ multiplex PCR; TCRdb stores in-frame clones only, minus some. The table has about 46,000 clones, roughly 86% seen once. The cohort excluded patients with autoimmune disease history or systemic immunosuppression. Germline loops: CDR1 MGHRA, CDR2 YSYEKL. The CDR3 spans 15 residues. Trimming left V 3 bases short and J 7 bases short, with 15 bases between. This specimen was CD4+ or CD8+ T cells sorted from blood, taken in a trial of the OX40 agonist ivuxolimab. The TCR originated in an adult with an advanced solid tumor such as melanoma, head and neck, liver or kidney cancer. This sequence joins TRBV4-1 and TRBJ2-2; D remains ambiguous. The CDR3 here is CASSHLSDGGGELFF. The CDR3 nucleotides are TGCGCCAGCAGCCATCTTTCAGACGGTGGCGGGGAGCTGTTTTTT.